This entry lists 23 T cell receptor beta chains sequenced from one sample in a study of blood T cells in healthy people across ages. A sample-barcoded 5' primer and a J-beta primer mix were used in a second PCR of roughly 7 to 11 cycles. Each CDR3 protein is one row after TCRdb ran MiXCR on the 5' RACE reads. The sample consists of about 680,000 distinct CDR3 sequences, 45% to 50% of them appearing once. Sample: blood. The receptors come from a woman aged 55-69 years in good health.

The table lists this clonotype with a few counts. The genes are TRBV18 and TRBJ2-3; 7 bases match TRBD1. Germline CDR1 KGHSH, CDR2 LQKENI. After removal of 0 bases from V and 4 bases from J, the junction contained 4 bases not matched to a gene. This CDR3 has 15 residues. The CDR3 DNA reads TGTGCCAGCTCACCACCGACAGGGCCGGCAGATACGCAGTATTTT. This sequence encodes CASSPPTGPADTQYF. Full variable domain (rest looked up from reference TRBV18 and TRBJ2-3): NAGVMQNPRHLVRRRGQEARLRCSPMKGHSHVYWYRQLPEEGLKFMVYLQKENIIDESGMPKERFSAEFPKEGPSILRIQQVVRGDSAAYFCASSPPTGPADTQYFGPGTRLTVL.

V is TRBV24-1 and J is TRBJ2-2; 9 nucleotides align to TRBD2. The length of the CDR3 is 15 residues. Germline V lookup: CDR1 KGHDR, CDR2 SFDVKD. DNA of the CDR3: TGTGCTGTGGGCGGGAGGGCCCCGAACACCGGGGAGCTGTTTTTT. It is translated as CAVGGRAPNTGELFF.

This chain uses TRBV27 with TRBJ2-4; 7 bases are a match to TRBD2. This CDR3 region has 13 residues. Germline CDR1 is MNHEY and CDR2 is SMNVEV (reference sequence). Trimming removed 4 bases from V and 7 bases from J; junction bases left unmatched: 4. CDR3 nucleotide sequence: TGTGCCAGCAGTTCTAACGGGAGGAACATTCAGTACTTC. Its translation: CASSSNGRNIQYF.

The chain links TRBV6-6 to TRBJ2-1, with 10 bases fitting TRBD2. The CDR3 runs to 14 residues. Germline-derived CDR1 and CDR2 are MNHNY and SVGAGI (reference sequence). With 3 bases clipped from V and 4 bases from J, the junction kept 0 bases outside the gene matches. The CDR3 region is CASSYSGRYNEQFF. CDR3 sequence (DNA): TGTGCCAGCAGTTATAGCGGGAGGTACAATGAGCAGTTCTTC.

The genes are TRBV5-1 and TRBJ1-6; D ambiguous. The CDR3 is 15 amino acids. Germline V gene sequence: CDR1 SGHRS, CDR2 YFSETQ. V was cut by 0 bases and J by 10 bases, with 14 bases left in between. The CDR3 reads CASSLEGDGGSPLHF. CDR3 sequence (DNA): TGCGCCAGCAGCTTGGAAGGTGACGGTGGATCACCCCTCCACTTT.

V gene TRBV7-2 combines with J gene TRBJ2-7; no firm D call. The V gene's germline CDR1 is SGHTA and CDR2 FQGNSA. The CDR3 spans 15 residues. V gave up 1 base and J gave up 5 bases, with 15 bases separating them. CDR3 loop: CASSLGGGPSDEQYF. CDR3 in DNA: TGTGCCAGCAGCTTAGGGGGTGGCCCTTCCGACGAGCAGTACTTC.

V usage is TRBV7-9 and J usage is TRBJ2-5; D remains unclear. CDR3 size: 15 residues. Germline V gene lookup returns CDR1 SEHNR and CDR2 FQNEAQ (reference sequence). V lost 0 bases to trimming and J lost 0 bases, with 8 bases between them. The CDR3 here is CASSLAVEYQETQYF. CDR3 coding DNA: TGTGCCAGCAGCTTAGCGGTTGAGTACCAAGAGACCCAGTACTTC. Full variable domain (missing parts from reference TRBV7-9 and TRBJ2-5): DTGVSQNPRHKITKRGQNVTFRCDPISEHNRLYWYRQTLGQGPEFLTYFQNEAQLEKSRLLSDRFSAERPKGSFSTLEIQRTEQGDSAMYLCASSLAVEYQETQYFGPGTRLLVL.

V and J are TRBV6-5 and TRBJ2-2; tentative D call: TRBD2 (7 bases). CDR1 is MNHEY and CDR2 is SVGAGI in the germline V gene. The CDR3 is 17 residues long. Trimming left V 2 bases short and J 6 bases short, with 19 bases between. CDR3 bases: TGTGCCAGCAGTTACGCCCCCCGGGGGGCTAGTGCCGGGGAGCTGTTTTTT. Encoded protein: CASSYAPRGASAGELFF.

The chain employs TRBV5-1 and TRBJ2-7, with 10 bases aligning to TRBD1. CDR3 length: 14 amino acids. In germline, CDR1 is SGHRS, CDR2 YFSETQ. The V gene end was trimmed by 5 bases and the J gene end by 4 bases; junction bases not matched to a gene: 6. The CDR3 bases are TGCGCCAGCAGTCATCGACAGGGGGCTTACGAGCAGTACTTC. It specifies CASSHRQGAYEQYF.

The J gene is TRBJ2-5, the V gene TRBV27, with D hard to call. Germline-derived CDR1 and CDR2 are MNHEY and SMNVEV (reference sequence). The CDR3 has 14 amino acids. Trimming took off 6 bases at V and 2 bases at J, with 13 bases between the two ends. The CDR3 bases are TGTGCCAGCAGCGAAATTACTTCTCAAGAGACCCAGTACTTC. It codes for CASSEITSQETQYF.

J is TRBJ2-5 and V is TRBV6-5; 8 bases match TRBD2. Matching the DNA end better, TRBJ2-7 makes the J call doubtful. CDR1 is MNHEY, CDR2 SVGAGI, per germline. The CDR3 is 14 residues long. This chain's CDR3 is CASTPSGRIYEQYF. In DNA form, the CDR3 reads TGTGCCAGCACTCCCAGCGGGAGAATTTACGAGCAGTACTTC.

This chain connects TRBV2 to TRBJ2-1; D gene uncertain. Germline loops: CDR1 SNHLY, CDR2 FYNNEI. V was clipped by 10 bases and J by 2 bases, with 6 bases between them. The CDR3 runs 11 residues. CDR3 DNA: TGTGCCATTCAAACCTACAATGAGCAGTTCTTC. This translates into CAIQTYNEQFF.

The chain links TRBV9 to TRBJ2-1; D may be TRBD2 (6 bases). Germline lookup yields CDR1 SGDLS and CDR2 YYNGEE. With 0 bases removed from V and 0 bases from J, the gap between germline ends came to 10 bases. There are 16 residues in the CDR3. CDR3 sequence (DNA): TGTGCCAGCAGCGTAGGGTCCGGGAGCTCCTACAATGAGCAGTTCTTC. It yields the protein CASSVGSGSSYNEQFF.

This rearrangement joins TRBV18 to TRBJ1-1, with D tentatively TRBD1 (6 bases). V lost 3 bases and J lost 0, with 11 bases in between. Looked up from germline, CDR1 is KGHSH and CDR2 is LQKENI. The CDR3 is 15 amino acids. CDR3 in amino acids: CASSPNRDMNTEAFF. CDR3 DNA sequence: TGTGCCAGCTCACCTAACAGGGACATGAACACTGAAGCTTTCTTT.

This clonotype was counted only a few times. This chain uses TRBV5-1 with TRBJ1-4; possibly TRBD1 for D (5 bases). Deletions cut 5 bases from V and 6 bases from J, with 20 bases between. The CDR3 runs 16 residues. Germline V lookup: CDR1 SGHRS, CDR2 YFSETQ. The CDR3: CASRRTGTANYEKLFF. The CDR3 DNA reads as TGCGCCAGCAGGCGGACTGGGACCGCTAATTATGAAAAACTGTTTTTT.

This clonotype was counted a single time. The chain links TRBV3-1 to TRBJ2-1; D remains unclear. Trimming left V 4 bases short and J 0 bases short, with 16 bases between. CDR3 length equals 17 residues. CDR1 is LGHDT, CDR2 YNNKEL, per germline (reference sequence). CDR3 loop: CASSLSQQSRSYNEQFF. The CDR3 bases are TGTGCCAGCAGCCTTTCGCAACAGTCTCGCTCCTACAATGAGCAGTTCTTC.

A single count supports this clonotype. The genes are TRBV7-8 and TRBJ2-5, with D possibly matching TRBD2 (6 bases). Germline CDR1 and CDR2: SGHVS and FQNEAQ. CDR3 size: 14 residues. V was shortened by 5 bases and J by 3 bases, with 13 bases between the two germline ends. The CDR3: CASSRGLLKETQYF. The CDR3, as DNA: TGTGCCAGCAGCCGGGGACTCCTTAAAGAGACCCAGTACTTC.

This clonotype was detected many times. The chain couples TRBV20-1 to TRBJ2-1; D perhaps matches TRBD2 (6 bases). The last part of the DNA fits TRBJ2-7 better; the J call may be wrong. CDR1 and CDR2 from the germline V gene are DFQATT and SNEGSKA (reference sequence). CDR3 length equals 13 residues. The CDR3 bases are TGCAGTGCCCCGGGAGAAACCTACAATGAGCAGTACTTC. Residues: CSAPGETYNEQYF.

The V call is TRBV14, the J call TRBJ2-1, with 8 nucleotides matching TRBD1. Trimming at V came to 4 bases and at J to 6 bases, leaving 5 bases not matched to a gene. The CDR3 covers 14 residues. Per the germline V gene, CDR1 is SGHDN and CDR2 is FVKESK. Here the CDR3 reads CASSRLTGVNEQFF. Written as DNA, the CDR3 is TGTGCCAGCAGCCGACTGACAGGGGTCAATGAGCAGTTCTTC.

The chain uses TRBV4-3 and TRBJ2-7, with 10 bases matching TRBD2. J gave up 2 bases and V 3 bases, and 19 bases lay outside the gene matches. The CDR3 sequence is 20 residues long. Germline V CDR1 and CDR2: LGHNA, YSLEER. In DNA form, the CDR3 reads TGCGCCAGCAGCCAGGGATTTCTGGGACTAGCGCGACTTGATACCTACGAGCAGTACTTC. As protein: CASSQGFLGLARLDTYEQYF.

The CDR3: CASSADRGNTGELFF. The CDR3 bases are TGCGCCAGCAGCGCCGACAGGGGGAACACCGGGGAGCTGTTTTTT. The V and J genes are TRBV5-1 and TRBJ2-2; 8 bases line up with TRBD1. This CDR3 is 15 amino acids long. CDR1 is SGHRS, CDR2 YFSETQ, per germline. V shed 4 bases and J 1 base; nucleotides not matched to a gene: 3.

This clonotype was counted only a few times. The chain has TRBV7-3 and TRBJ2-5; a possible D gene is TRBD2 (6 bases). V gave up 0 bases and J gave up 2 bases, with 13 bases separating them. The CDR3 has 16 residues. In germline, CDR1 is SGHTA, CDR2 FQGTGA. This CDR3 is CASSLTGSSVQETQYF. As DNA, the CDR3 is TGTGCCAGCAGCTTAACCGGGTCTAGCGTTCAAGAGACCCAGTACTTC.

This chain links TRBV7-2 with TRBJ2-1; 9 positions match TRBD2. V was pared by 1 base and J by 6 bases, with 10 bases of the junction left unmatched. The CDR3 has 17 amino acids. Germline V gene data show CDR1 as SGHTA and CDR2 as FQGNSA. The CDR3 sequence is CASSLVGGSGSRNEQFF. The CDR3, as DNA: TGTGCCAGCAGCTTAGTAGGTGGTAGCGGGAGTCGCAATGAGCAGTTCTTC.